These T cell receptor beta chains were read from a single sample in a study of blood T cell repertoires in COVID-19. This table comes from immunoSEQ multiplex PCR, and its TCRdb copy is limited to in-frame clones, with some not included. The repertoire holds about 290,000 clones, around four fifths seen once, with around 4.2% in the top ten. The specimen was peripheral blood. These receptors came from a woman between 45 and 60 years old with active or convalescent COVID-19. CDR3s include the opening cysteine and the closing phenylalanine or tryptophan. D genes are given only for firm matches. Some rows mark clone size as missing; the rest say once, few, many or name a class of expanded clone.

V	size	D	J	DNA	CDR3
TRBV7-2	NA	NA	TRBJ1-1	TGTGCCAGCAGCTTAAGTTCATTGGGGGCTTATGGCACTGAAGCTTTCTTT	CASSLSSLGAYGTEAFF
TRBV5-4	NA	NA	TRBJ2-1	TGTGCCAGCAGCTCCGGGACTCCCCCAGGCAATGAGCAGTTCTTC	CASSSGTPPGNEQFF
TRBV10-3	NA	TRBD2	TRBJ2-3	TGTGCCATCAGTGAGCGGGGACTAGCGGGAGATACGCAGTATTTT	CAISERGLAGDTQYF
TRBV2	NA	NA	TRBJ1-4	TGTGCCAGCAGTGAAGGGGGACTCAAGGGTGAAAAACTGTTTTTT	CASSEGGLKGEKLFF
TRBV28	NA	TRBD1	TRBJ1-4	TGTGCCAGCAGTTTACATCGGGCGAGGGGGCGCGATGAAAAACTGTTTTTT	CASSLHRARGRDEKLFF
TRBV5-1	NA	TRBD1	TRBJ1-1	TGCGCCAGCAGCTTCAGACAGGGGGCCGGTACTGAAGCTTTCTTT	CASSFRQGAGTEAFF
TRBV3-1/TRBV3-2	few	TRBD1	TRBJ2-7	TGTGCCAGCAGCACCCAGGGCGGACAGGGGGCGGGGGAGCAGTACTTC	CASSTQGGQGAGEQYF
TRBV3-1/TRBV3-2	once	NA	TRBJ2-7	TGTGCCAGCAGCCAAGATCCGGCTAGCAACTACGAGCAGTACTTC	CASSQDPASNYEQYF
TRBV9	NA	TRBD2	TRBJ2-2	TGTGCCAGCAGCGTCTTAGCGGGAGGGCTGAACACCGGGGAGCTGTTTTTT	CASSVLAGGLNTGELFF
TRBV19	NA	NA	TRBJ2-2	TGTGCCAGTAGTACCCACGGGGAGCTGTTTTTT	CASSTHGELFF
TRBV6-7	NA	NA	TRBJ2-5	TGTGCCGGTCGGTTGAGGCAAGAGACCCAGTACTTC	CAGRLRQETQYF
TRBV7-8	NA	NA	TRBJ2-1	TGTGCCAGCACCCCGGGGCGGGGGTCGCCAGGGGATGAGCAGTTCTTC	CASTPGRGSPGDEQFF
TRBV18	NA	TRBD1	TRBJ2-7	TGTGCCAGCTCACAAGGGACAGGGGGCCTCGTGAACTACGAGCAGTACTTC	CASSQGTGGLVNYEQYF
TRBV2	NA	TRBD1	TRBJ2-6	TGTGCCAGTTCACCCTTGACAGGGGGCGCGGCTGGGGCCAACGTCCTGACTTTC	CASSPLTGGAAGANVLTF
TRBV6-6	NA	TRBD2	TRBJ2-3	TGTGCCAGCACGGGAGGGCCAGCGGATACGCAGTATTTT	CASTGGPADTQYF
TRBV28	NA	TRBD2	TRBJ2-3	TGTGCCAGCAGTTCCACACTAGCGACTAGCACAGATACGCAGTATTTT	CASSSTLATSTDTQYF
TRBV30	NA	NA	TRBJ2-1	TGTGCCTGCCAGACACTGAAGAACAATGAGCAGTTCTTC	CACQTLKNNEQFF
TRBV19	NA	TRBD1	TRBJ1-1	TGTGCCAGTAGCTCAATCGGGAGCGGGACAGGGGACACTGAAGCTTTCTTT	CASSSIGSGTGDTEAFF
TRBV6-1	NA	NA	TRBJ2-5	TGTGCCAGCAGTGAAAATGTACAGAACCAAGAGACCCAGTACTTC	CASSENVQNQETQYF
TRBV25-1	NA	NA	TRBJ2-2	TGTGCCAGCACTCCTCAGCGAGCGAGCACCGGGGAGCTGTTTTTT	CASTPQRASTGELFF
TRBV28	NA	NA	TRBJ1-5	TGTGCCAGCAGTTTATTTCAGGTTCGCTATCAGCCCCAGCATTTT	CASSLFQVRYQPQHF
TRBV23-1	NA	NA	TRBJ2-3	TGCGCCAGATCAGGGATCCGCACAGATACGCAGTATTTT	CARSGIRTDTQYF
TRBV18	NA	NA	TRBJ1-3	TGTGCCAGCTCACCGGTAGAGGGTCTACGCTCTGGAAACACCATATATTTT	CASSPVEGLRSGNTIYF
TRBV5-5	NA	TRBD2	TRBJ2-7	TGTGCCAGCAGCCCGGGGGGGGCCAGGATTCGGACCTACGAGCAGTACTTC	CASSPGGARIRTYEQYF
TRBV4-2	NA	NA	TRBJ1-4	TGTGCCAGCAGCTACGACAGGTCTAATGAAAAACTGTTTTTT	CASSYDRSNEKLFF
TRBV5-1	NA	NA	TRBJ1-5	TGCGCCAGCAGCCTGGAGCCGGGAGGTCAGCCCCAGCATTTT	CASSLEPGGQPQHF
TRBV5-1	NA	NA	TRBJ2-5	TGCGCCAGCAGCTTGGTAGTGAGACAAGAGACCCAGTACTTC	CASSLVVRQETQYF
TRBV7-8	NA	TRBD2	TRBJ2-1	TGTGCCAGCAGCTTAGAAGGACTAGCATCCCACAATGAGCAGTTCTTC	CASSLEGLASHNEQFF
TRBV3-1/TRBV3-2	NA	TRBD2	TRBJ2-2	TGTGCCAGCAGCCAAGGGGCGGGAGGGTACACCGGGGAGCTGTTTTTT	CASSQGAGGYTGELFF
TRBV7-8	NA	TRBD1	TRBJ2-6	TGTGCCAGCACCCGGGACAGCCGCCTCTCTGGGGCCAACGTCCTGACTTTC	CASTRDSRLSGANVLTF
TRBV7-6	NA	NA	TRBJ2-3	TGTGCCAGCACCACGACTGGGGACAAGGCAGATACGCAGTATTTT	CASTTTGDKADTQYF
TRBV14	once	TRBD2	TRBJ2-7	TGTGCCAGCAGCCCTTCGAGACGAGCGGGGGAGCAGTACTTC	CASSPSRRAGEQYF
TRBV27	NA	NA	TRBJ2-3	TGTGCCAGCAGTGGTCTCTGGGCGGGATGGGCAGATACGCAGTATTTT	CASSGLWAGWADTQYF
TRBV3-1/TRBV3-2	NA	NA	TRBJ1-6	TGTGCCAGCAGCCTCGGGGGGTTAACACCCCTCCACTTT	CASSLGGLTPLHF
TRBV29-1	NA	TRBD2	TRBJ2-1	TGCAGCGTTGAAGGGACTAGCGGGAGGGGAGTCTTC	CSVEGTSGRGVF
TRBV10-3	NA	NA	TRBJ1-2	TGTGCCATCAGTGAGTCAGTTGGAACGGGGTTCGGCTATGGCTACACCTTC	CAISESVGTGFGYGYTF
TRBV5-6	NA	TRBD2	TRBJ2-3	TGTGCCAGCAGCTTGGCGGCTAGCGGGATATCAGATACGCAGTATTTT	CASSLAASGISDTQYF
TRBV7-9	few	NA	TRBJ1-6	TGTGCCAGCAGCTTCCCAACAGGATCCTATAATTCACCCCTCCACTTT	CASSFPTGSYNSPLHF
TRBV28	NA	NA	TRBJ2-3	TGTGCCCTCGCGGGTCCTGGCACAGATACGCAGTATTTT	CALAGPGTDTQYF
TRBV7-8	NA	NA	TRBJ1-4	TGTGCCAGCAGCCCCGGGAGTCCTAATGAAAAACTGTTTTTT	CASSPGSPNEKLFF
TRBV5-4	NA	NA	TRBJ1-2	TGTGCCAGCAGCTTGGCAGGGGCGAACTATGGCTACACCTTC	CASSLAGANYGYTF
TRBV14	once	TRBD1	TRBJ1-2	TGTGCCAGCAGCCGGGGACAGTGGCGCTACACCTTC	CASSRGQWRYTF
TRBV7-2	many	TRBD2	TRBJ2-6	TGTGCCAGCAGCTTGGGAGGGGCTGGGGCCAACGTCCTGACTTTC	CASSLGGAGANVLTF
TRBV5-4	NA	TRBD1	TRBJ1-4	TGTGCCAGCAGCCCATCCGGACAGGTCGTTGGTGAAAAACTGTTTTTT	CASSPSGQVVGEKLFF
TRBV3-1/TRBV3-2	few	TRBD1	TRBJ1-1	TGTGCCAGCAGCCAAGGGACAGGCCCGAACACTGAAGCTTTCTTT	CASSQGTGPNTEAFF
TRBV18	NA	NA	TRBJ1-1	TGTGCCAGCTCACCGGACAGTGCGAACACTGAAGCTTTCTTT	CASSPDSANTEAFF
TRBV27	once	NA	TRBJ1-6	TGTGCCAGCAGTGGGGGGAGGGGCTCCTATAATTCACCCCTCCACTTT	CASSGGRGSYNSPLHF
TRBV27	NA	NA	TRBJ2-3	TGTGCCAGCAGTTTTCTGGGAGGCGGCACCAGCACAGATACGCAGTATTTT	CASSFLGGGTSTDTQYF
TRBV5-1	NA	TRBD1	TRBJ1-6	TGCGCCAGCAGCAGGGACAGGGGGTATTCACCCCTCCACTTT	CASSRDRGYSPLHF
TRBV13	NA	NA	TRBJ1-5	TGTGCCAGCAGCTTAGGGTCTCGGCCCCAGCATTTT	CASSLGSRPQHF
TRBV4-1	once	TRBD1	TRBJ1-2	TGCGCCAGCAGCCAAGGGGGGACAGGGGGCGCGCTTGGCTACACCTTC	CASSQGGTGGALGYTF
TRBV6-2/TRBV6-3	NA	TRBD2	TRBJ2-1	TGTGCCAGCAGTTACTGGACTAGCGGGGTGCAGTTCTTC	CASSYWTSGVQFF
TRBV7-8	NA	TRBD1	TRBJ1-5	TGTGCCAGCAGCTTAGGCCAGGGGGTAGGGCAGCCCCAGCATTTT	CASSLGQGVGQPQHF
TRBV14	NA	TRBD2	TRBJ2-3	TGTGCCAGCAGCCAGAAGCTGGGACTAGCGGGCCATACGCAGTATTTT	CASSQKLGLAGHTQYF
TRBV30	NA	TRBD2	TRBJ2-2	TGTGCCTGGGCGCCGGGACTAGGGGTTACCGGGGAGCTGTTTTTT	CAWAPGLGVTGELFF